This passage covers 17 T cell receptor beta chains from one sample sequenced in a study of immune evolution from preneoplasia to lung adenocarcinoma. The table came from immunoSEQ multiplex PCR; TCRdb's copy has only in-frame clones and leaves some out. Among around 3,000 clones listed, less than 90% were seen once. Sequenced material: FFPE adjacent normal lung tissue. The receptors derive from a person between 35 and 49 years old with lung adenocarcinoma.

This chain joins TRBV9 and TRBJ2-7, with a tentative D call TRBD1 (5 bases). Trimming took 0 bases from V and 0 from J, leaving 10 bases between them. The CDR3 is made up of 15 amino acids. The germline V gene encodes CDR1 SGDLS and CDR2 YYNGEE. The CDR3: CASSVALGLSYEQYF. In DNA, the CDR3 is TGTGCCAGCAGCGTAGCTCTGGGGCTCTCCTACGAGCAGTACTTC.

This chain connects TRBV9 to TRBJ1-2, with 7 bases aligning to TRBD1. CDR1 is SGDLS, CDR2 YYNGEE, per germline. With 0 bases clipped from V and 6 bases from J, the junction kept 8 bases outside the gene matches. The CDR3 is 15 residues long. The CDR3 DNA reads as TGTGCCAGCAGCGTAGAGGTAGGGGGCATGGATGGCTACACCTTC. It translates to CASSVEVGGMDGYTF.

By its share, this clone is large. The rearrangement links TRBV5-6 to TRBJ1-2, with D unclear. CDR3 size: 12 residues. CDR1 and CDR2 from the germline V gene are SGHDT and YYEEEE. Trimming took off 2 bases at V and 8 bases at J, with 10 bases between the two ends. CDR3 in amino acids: CASSFYPGGYTF. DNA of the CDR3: TGTGCCAGCAGCTTCTATCCGGGGGGCTACACCTTC.

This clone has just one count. The CDR3 nucleotides read TGTGCCAGCAGCGACCCAGGATTCCAAGAGACCCAGTACTTC. Amino acids: CASSDPGFQETQYF. V is TRBV7-3 and J is TRBJ2-5; no clear D gene. This CDR3 comprises 14 residues. From germline, CDR1 is SGHTA and CDR2 FQGTGA. V dropped 5 bases and J dropped 1 base, with 11 bases sitting between them. Based on the CDR3 plus reference TRBV7-3 and TRBJ2-5, the full variable domain is GAGVSQTPSNKVTEKGKYVELRCDPISGHTALYWYRQSLGQGPEFLIYFQGTGAADDSGLPNDRFFAVRPEGSVSTLKIQRTERGDSAVYLCASSDPGFQETQYFGPGTRLLVL.

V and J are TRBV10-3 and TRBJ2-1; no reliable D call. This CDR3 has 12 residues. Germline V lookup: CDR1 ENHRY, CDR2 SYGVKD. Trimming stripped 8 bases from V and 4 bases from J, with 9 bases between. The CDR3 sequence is CAIGVYYNEQFF. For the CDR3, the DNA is TGTGCCATCGGGGTTTATTACAATGAGCAGTTCTTC.

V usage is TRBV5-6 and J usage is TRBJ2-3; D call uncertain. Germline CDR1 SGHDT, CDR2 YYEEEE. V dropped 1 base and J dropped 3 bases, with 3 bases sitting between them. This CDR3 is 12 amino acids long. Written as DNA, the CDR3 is TGTGCCAGCAGCTTGAATACAGATACGCAGTATTTT. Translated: CASSLNTDTQYF.

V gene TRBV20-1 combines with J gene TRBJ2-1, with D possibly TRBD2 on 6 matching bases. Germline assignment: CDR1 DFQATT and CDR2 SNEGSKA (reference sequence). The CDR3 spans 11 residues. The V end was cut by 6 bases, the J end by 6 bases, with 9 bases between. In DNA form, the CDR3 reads TGCAGTGCGGAGGGAGGCAATGAGCAGTTCTTC. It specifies CSAEGGNEQFF.

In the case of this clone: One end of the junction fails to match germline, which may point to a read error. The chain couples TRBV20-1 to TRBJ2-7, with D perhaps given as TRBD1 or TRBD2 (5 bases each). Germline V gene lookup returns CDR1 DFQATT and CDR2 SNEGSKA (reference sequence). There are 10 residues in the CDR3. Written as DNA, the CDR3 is TGCAGTGCTGGACCGGGACCGATATTCTTC. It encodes CSAGPGPIFF.

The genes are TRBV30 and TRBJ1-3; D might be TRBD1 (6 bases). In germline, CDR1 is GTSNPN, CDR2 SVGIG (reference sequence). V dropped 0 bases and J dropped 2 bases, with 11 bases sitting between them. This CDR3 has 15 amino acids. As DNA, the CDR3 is TGTGCCTGGAGTGTAACGGGGGCACCTGGAAACACCATATATTTT. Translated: CAWSVTGAPGNTIYF.

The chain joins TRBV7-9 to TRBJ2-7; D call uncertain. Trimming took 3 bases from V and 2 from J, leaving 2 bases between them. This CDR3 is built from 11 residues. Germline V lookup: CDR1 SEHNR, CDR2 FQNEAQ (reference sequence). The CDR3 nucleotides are TGTGCCAGCAGCTTCACCTACGAGCAGTACTTC. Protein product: CASSFTYEQYF.

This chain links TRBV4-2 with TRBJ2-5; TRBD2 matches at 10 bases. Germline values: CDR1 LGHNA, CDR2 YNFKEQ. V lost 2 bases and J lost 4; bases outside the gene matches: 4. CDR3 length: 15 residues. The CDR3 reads CASSQQRGGIETQYF. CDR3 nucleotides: TGTGCCAGCAGCCAACAGCGGGGGGGCATAGAGACCCAGTACTTC.

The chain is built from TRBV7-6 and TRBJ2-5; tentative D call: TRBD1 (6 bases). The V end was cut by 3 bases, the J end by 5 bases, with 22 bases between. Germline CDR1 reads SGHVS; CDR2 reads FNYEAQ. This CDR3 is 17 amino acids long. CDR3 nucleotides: TGTGCCAGCAGCTTGGCCGGACAGACCTCAGTCAAGGAGACCCAGTACTTC. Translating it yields CASSLAGQTSVKETQYF. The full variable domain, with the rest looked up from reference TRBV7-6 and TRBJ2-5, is GAGVSQSPRYKVTKRGQDVALRCDPISGHVSLYWYRQALGQGPEFLTYFNYEAQQDKSGLPNDRFSAERPEGSISTLTIQRTEQRDSAMYRCASSLAGQTSVKETQYFGPGTRLLVL.

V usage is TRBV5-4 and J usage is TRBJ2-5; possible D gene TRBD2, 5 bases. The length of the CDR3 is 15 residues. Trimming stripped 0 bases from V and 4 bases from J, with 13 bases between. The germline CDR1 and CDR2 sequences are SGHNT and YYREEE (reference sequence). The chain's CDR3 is CASSLAHRERETQYF. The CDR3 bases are TGTGCCAGCAGCTTGGCACACCGGGAAAGAGAGACCCAGTACTTC.

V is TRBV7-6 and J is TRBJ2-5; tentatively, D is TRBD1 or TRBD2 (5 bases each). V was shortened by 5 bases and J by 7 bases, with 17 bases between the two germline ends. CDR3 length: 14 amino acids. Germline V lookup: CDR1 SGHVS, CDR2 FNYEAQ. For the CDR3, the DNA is TGTGCCAGCAGCCTACGGGACCAGTCGGGGACCCAGTACTTC. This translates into CASSLRDQSGTQYF.

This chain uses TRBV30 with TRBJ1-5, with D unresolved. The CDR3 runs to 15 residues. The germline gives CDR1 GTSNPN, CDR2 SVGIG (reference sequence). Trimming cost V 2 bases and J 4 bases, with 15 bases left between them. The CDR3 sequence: CAWSRLGSLNQPQHF. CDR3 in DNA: TGTGCCTGGAGTAGGTTAGGGTCTCTAAATCAGCCCCAGCATTTT.

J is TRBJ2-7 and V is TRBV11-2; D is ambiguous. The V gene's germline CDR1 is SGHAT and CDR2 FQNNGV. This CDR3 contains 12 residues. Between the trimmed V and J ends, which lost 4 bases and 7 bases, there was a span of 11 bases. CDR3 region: CASSSRSVEQYF. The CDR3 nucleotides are TGTGCCAGCAGCTCTCGGTCTGTGGAGCAGTACTTC.

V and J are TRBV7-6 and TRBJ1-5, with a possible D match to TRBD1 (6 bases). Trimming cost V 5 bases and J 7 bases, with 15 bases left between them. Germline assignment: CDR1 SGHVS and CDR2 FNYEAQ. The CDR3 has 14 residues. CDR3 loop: CASSVQGPNQPQHF. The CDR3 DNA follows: TGTGCCAGCAGCGTCCAGGGGCCAAACCAGCCCCAGCATTTT.